This passage covers 24 T cell receptor beta chains from one sample sequenced in a study of blood T cell repertoires in COVID-19. Sequencing used immunoSEQ multiplex PCR; TCRdb keeps in-frame clones, though not all of them. The sample lists about 320,000 clones, nearly 90% occurring once. Material: peripheral blood. These receptors were obtained from a woman in her 30s with COVID-19, enrolled during active disease.

The chain couples TRBV7-7 to TRBJ2-1; possibly TRBD2 for D (7 bases). The germline CDR1 and CDR2 sequences are SSHAT and FNYEAQ (reference sequence). The CDR3 loop spans 15 amino acids. Trimming took 5 bases from V and 0 from J, leaving 11 bases between them. CDR3 DNA sequence: TGTGCCAGCAGCGCGGGGGCCAGCTCCTACAATGAGCAGTTCTTC. It yields the protein CASSAGASSYNEQFF.

V usage is TRBV3-1 (or the pseudogene TRBV3-2) and J usage is TRBJ2-2; 12 nucleotides match TRBD2. The CDR3 is 20 amino acids. Trimming cost V 0 bases and J 0 bases; bases outside gene matches: 8. In germline, CDR1 is LGHDT, CDR2 YNNKEL (reference sequence). The CDR3 loop is CASSQDPRLAGVPNTGELFF. In DNA, the CDR3 is TGTGCCAGCAGCCAAGATCCCCGACTAGCGGGGGTCCCGAACACCGGGGAGCTGTTTTTT.

The chain is built from TRBV6-2 or TRBV6-3 and TRBJ1-5, with D possibly TRBD1 on 5 matching bases. V was clipped by 4 bases and J by 2 bases, with 12 bases between them. The CDR3 runs 15 residues. Germline V gene sequence: CDR1 MNHEY, CDR2 SVGEGT. The CDR3 bases are TGTGCCAGCAGTTCTCAGGGTAGTCGCAATCAGCCCCAGCATTTT. Translated, it gives CASSSQGSRNQPQHF.

The chain uses TRBV6-4 and TRBJ1-2, with 11 positions matching TRBD1. Germline V gene sequence: CDR1 MRHNA, CDR2 SNTAGT. This CDR3 region has 15 residues. Trimming took 5 bases from V and 7 from J; bases not matched to a gene: 9. CDR3 region: CASSWTGGASGGYTF. The CDR3 region has the DNA TGTGCCAGCAGTTGGACAGGGGGCGCAAGTGGTGGCTACACCTTC.

The chain uses TRBV19 and TRBJ2-2; D gene ambiguous. The CDR3 spans 13 residues. Between the trimmed V and J ends, which lost 1 base and 6 bases, there was a span of 6 bases. Germline V gene lookup returns CDR1 LNHDA and CDR2 SQIVND (reference sequence). The CDR3 is CASSIVLSGELFF. CDR3 DNA: TGTGCCAGTAGTATAGTCTTATCCGGGGAGCTGTTTTTT.

The V and J genes are TRBV9 and TRBJ2-3, with 13 bases lining up with TRBD2. J lost 5 bases, V lost 3 bases, and 3 bases had no gene match. CDR1 and CDR2 from the germline V gene are SGDLS and YYNGEE. This CDR3 is 15 amino acids long. The CDR3 is CASSARLAGGDTQYF. The CDR3 region has the DNA TGTGCCAGCAGCGCCCGACTAGCGGGGGGAGATACGCAGTATTTT.

J is TRBJ2-2 and V is TRBV5-1; D unclear. The CDR3 spans 14 residues. Germline CDR1 and CDR2: SGHRS and YFSETQ. The germline V and J ends were trimmed by 4 bases and 3 bases, with 10 bases remaining between them. The CDR3 region has the DNA TGCGCCAGCAGCAACTACAAGGACACCGGGGAGCTGTTTTTT. Its translation is CASSNYKDTGELFF. Full variable domain (remainder filled in from reference TRBV5-1 and TRBJ2-2): KAGVTQTPRYLIKTRGQQVTLSCSPISGHRSVSWYQQTPGQGLQFLFEYFSETQRNKGNFPGRFSGRQFSNSRSEMNVSTLELGDSALYLCASSNYKDTGELFFGEGSRLTVL.

This clone was observed a handful of times. Other DNA sequences in the same sample also yield this CDR3. The J gene is TRBJ2-5, the V gene TRBV5-5; the D gene is possibly TRBD1 (6 bases). Germline CDR1 and CDR2: SGHKS and YYEKEE (reference sequence). Trimming stripped 1 base from V and 2 bases from J, with 6 bases between. The CDR3 length is 13 residues. In DNA, the CDR3 is TGTGCCAGCAGCTTGAGGGGGCAAGAGACCCAGTACTTC. It is translated as CASSLRGQETQYF.

This clone was seen a few times. The chain has TRBV3-1 (or the pseudogene TRBV3-2) and TRBJ2-3, with 8 bases identical to TRBD2. With V trimmed by 2 bases and J by 2 bases, 6 bases remained unmatched. Germline values: CDR1 LGHDT, CDR2 YNNKEL (reference sequence). This CDR3 spans 16 amino acids. This CDR3 is CASSQYKRGLTDTQYF. DNA of the CDR3: TGTGCCAGCAGCCAATACAAGCGGGGGCTCACAGATACGCAGTATTTT.

The rearrangement links TRBV25-1 to TRBJ1-3; the D is unclear. The CDR3 contains 15 residues. Germline values: CDR1 MGHDK, CDR2 SYGVNS. The V end was cut by 3 bases, the J end by 3 bases, with 12 bases between. CDR3 loop: CASSDSRWVGNTIYF. The CDR3 bases are TGTGCCAGCAGTGACTCGCGGTGGGTTGGAAACACCATATATTTT.

V is TRBV10-3 and J is TRBJ1-1; D possibly corresponds to TRBD1 (6 bases). V was shortened by 5 bases and J by 0 bases, with 19 bases between the two germline ends. The CDR3 contains 17 residues. In germline, CDR1 is ENHRY, CDR2 SYGVKD. CDR3 sequence reads: CAISYLPGTHMNTEAFF. In nucleotides, the CDR3 is TGTGCCATCAGTTACCTTCCCGGGACACACATGAACACTGAAGCTTTCTTT.

The V and J genes are TRBV7-2 and TRBJ2-3; 8 bases map to TRBD2. The length of the CDR3 is 18 residues. V trimming: 11 bases; J trimming: 4 bases; junction bases outside the gene matches: 23. Germline loops: CDR1 SGHTA, CDR2 FQGNSA. CDR3 residues: CAPSLRGGVASGSDTQYF. In DNA, the CDR3 is TGTGCCCCATCTCTCCGGGGGGGGGTGGCTTCCGGTTCAGATACGCAGTATTTT.

The V call is TRBV7-9, the J call TRBJ1-1; 9 positions agree with TRBD1. Trimming took 3 bases from V and 6 from J; bases not matched to a gene: 5. The CDR3 runs to 14 residues. CDR1 SEHNR and CDR2 FQNEAQ come from the germline V gene (reference sequence). CDR3 protein: CASSLRGQGPEAFF. CDR3 coding DNA: TGTGCCAGCAGCTTGAGGGGACAGGGTCCTGAAGCTTTCTTT.

This chain links TRBV7-6 with TRBJ2-6; the match to TRBD1 covers 7 bases. Trimming cost V 2 bases and J 0 bases; bases outside gene matches: 4. Germline V CDR1 and CDR2: SGHVS, FNYEAQ. The CDR3 covers 17 residues. As DNA, the CDR3 is TGTGCCAGCAGCTTAAGGGACAGCTACTCTGGGGCCAACGTCCTGACTTTC. It is translated as CASSLRDSYSGANVLTF.

The rearrangement joins TRBV6-5 to TRBJ1-1; TRBD1 aligns across 8 bases. Looked up from germline, CDR1 is MNHEY and CDR2 is SVGAGI. The ends lost 6 bases at V and 0 bases at J; junction bases unmatched: 6. The CDR3 totals 15 residues. CDR3 sequence (DNA): TGTGCCAGCAGAAGGCCGGGACAGGTGAACACTGAAGCTTTCTTT. As protein: CASRRPGQVNTEAFF.

This clone came up a few times. The rearrangement links TRBV25-1 to TRBJ1-2; a weak D match, TRBD1 (6 bases). Trimming stripped 4 bases from V and 1 base from J, with 13 bases between. This CDR3 comprises 15 residues. Germline CDR1 reads MGHDK; CDR2 reads SYGVNS. The CDR3 coding sequence is TGTGCCAGCAGTGTCGCAGGGGCGAGTAACTATGGCTACACCTTC. Amino acids: CASSVAGASNYGYTF.

This chain uses TRBV5-1 with TRBJ2-3; TRBD1 aligns across 11 bases. This CDR3 spans 18 amino acids. The germline V gene has CDR1 SGHRS and CDR2 YFSETQ. After removal of 4 bases from V and 3 bases from J, the junction contained 13 bases not matched to a gene. CDR3 region: CASSPKRTGGAGTDTQYF. CDR3 DNA sequence: TGCGCCAGCAGCCCAAAACGGACAGGGGGCGCAGGTACAGATACGCAGTATTTT.

This sequence joins TRBV6-5 and TRBJ1-6; maybe TRBD1 (5 bases). V lost 9 bases to trimming and J lost 7 bases, with 16 bases between them. The CDR3 runs to 14 residues. Per germline, CDR1 MNHEY and CDR2 SVGAGI. The CDR3 bases are TGTGCCAGTCCTAAGGGGCTGATCAATTCACCCCTCCACTTT. As protein: CASPKGLINSPLHF.

Comment on this clone: At one end the junction does not follow the germline gene, possibly because of a read error. The genes are TRBV6-5 and TRBJ2-5; D perhaps matches TRBD2 (6 bases). The CDR3 covers 14 residues. Germline CDR1 reads MNHEY; CDR2 reads SVGAGI. The CDR3 protein is CANSWGEVGETQYF. CDR3 in DNA: TGTGCCAACAGTTGGGGGGAGGTGGGAGAGACCCAGTACTTC.

This clone is a singleton in its sample. The same CDR3 can be traced to other DNA sequences in this sample. The chain couples TRBV12-3 or TRBV12-4 to TRBJ1-2, with D tentatively TRBD1 (6 bases). The V end was cut by 3 bases, the J end by 3 bases, with 8 bases between. This CDR3 contains 13 residues. In nucleotides, the CDR3 is TGTGCCAGCAGTTTCGGACAGCACTATGGCTACACCTTC. This translates into CASSFGQHYGYTF.

The chain joins TRBV5-6 to TRBJ2-7, with D maybe TRBD1 (6 bases). The CDR3 covers 14 residues. The germline V gene encodes CDR1 SGHDT and CDR2 YYEEEE. The V and J ends lost 4 bases and 1 base respectively, with 12 bases between them. The CDR3: CASSPRDKSYEQYF. The CDR3 nucleotides read TGTGCCAGCAGCCCCCGGGACAAATCCTACGAGCAGTACTTC.

The J gene is TRBJ2-1, the V gene TRBV2, with 8 bases identical to TRBD1. The CDR3 covers 17 residues. CDR1 is SNHLY and CDR2 is FYNNEI in the germline V gene. Trimming at V came to 8 bases and at J to 5 bases, leaving 17 bases not matched to a gene. DNA of the CDR3: TGTGCCAGCTCCAGAGTTGCGGTACAGGGGGTTAACAATGAGCAGTTCTTC. Translating gives CASSRVAVQGVNNEQFF.

The chain combines TRBV5-1 with TRBJ2-7; 9 bases align to TRBD1. CDR1 is SGHRS and CDR2 is YFSETQ in the germline V gene. V shed 0 bases, J shed 2 bases, and the junction held 12 bases outside the gene matches. The CDR3 is made up of 18 amino acids. The CDR3 spells CASSLAADRGVYPYEQYF. CDR3 DNA sequence: TGCGCCAGCAGCTTGGCCGCGGACAGGGGAGTTTACCCCTACGAGCAGTACTTC.

The V gene is TRBV28, the J gene TRBJ1-3; D gene uncertain. Trimming removed 6 bases from V and 4 bases from J, with 7 bases in between. Germline values: CDR1 MDHEN, CDR2 SYDVKM. CDR3 length: 12 amino acids. The CDR3 spells CASSPPGNTIYF. The CDR3 DNA is TGTGCCAGCAGCCCCCCGGGAAACACCATATATTTT.